The clone carrying this TCR beta chain was observed at least ten times. Its antigen is not identified. Study results and caveats: The larger cohort examined one V-J beta rearrangement, not whole repertoires. Tumor Treg TCRs overlapped most with tumor naive CD4+ cells. The TCR gene usage of tumor memory CD4+ T cells clustered together with blood and lymph node memory CD4+ cells and with lymph node naive CD4+ cells.

Constant-region reverse primers amplified full-length variable regions, followed by semi-nested Nested Universal Primer A PCR. TCRdb independently ran MiXCR on the 5' RACE reads; one entry per CDR3 protein. This sample has over 50,000 distinct CDR3 sequences; around 30% occur once, and the top ten carry around 2.5%. CDR3 length: 14 residues. The V gene's germline CDR1 is SGDLS and CDR2 YYNGEE. V gave up 0 bases and J gave up 6 bases, with 12 bases separating them. This receptor was obtained from a female donor with breast cancer. Sequencing input: tumor-infiltrating naive CD4+ T cells sorted from the breast tumor. Subset here: naive CD4+ T cells, CD4+CD45RA+CD25-. The gene calls are TRBV9 and TRBJ1-1, with D possibly TRBD1 on 5 matching bases. The chain's CDR3 is CASSVAGQGSEAFF. In nucleotides, the CDR3 is TGTGCCAGCAGCGTAGCTGGCCAGGGCTCTGAAGCTTTCTTT.